This T cell receptor (beta chain) was found in a study of blood T cell repertoires in COVID-19. Study summary: The samples span acute and convalescent COVID-19 from the United States, Italy and Spain. T cells, B-cell-depleted T cells, or PBMCs provided the cDNA or gDNA that served as material.

The authors' processing: Estimation of nucleated cell counts relied on the amplification of reference gene primers. The table came from immunoSEQ multiplex PCR; TCRdb's copy has only in-frame clones and leaves some out. V and J calls and clone size follow that table, whereas D and trimming were derived from the DNA. The sample contains about 160,000 clones, approximately 86% of which appear only once. From germline, CDR1 is MNHEY and CDR2 SVGAGI. V shed 2 bases and J 5 bases; nucleotides not matched to a gene: 5. The CDR3 consists of 14 residues. This chain connects TRBV6-5 to TRBJ1-1; 7 bases are a match to TRBD1. The source material was peripheral blood. The receptor was derived from a man aged 50 or older with active or convalescent COVID-19. CDR3 coding DNA: TGTGCCAGCAGTTACGAGGGGGCGAAGACTGAAGCTTTCTTT. Translated, it gives CASSYEGAKTEAFF.